This record concerns one TCR beta chain sequence. The sample is drawn from a study of cytomegalovirus exposure and HLA in healthy donors. PCR involved 60 Vbeta and 13 Jbeta primers. Using immunoSEQ multiplex PCR, the repertoire was profiled, and TCRdb retains in-frame clones only, with some absent. The data show 200,000 or so clones, approximately 80% seen once. Germline-derived CDR1 and CDR2 are SEHNR and FQNEAQ (reference sequence). Trimming left V 1 base short and J 1 base short, with 7 bases between. CDR3 length: 14 amino acids. The sequence was collected from a woman aged 45 to 65 in good health and CMV-seropositive. The chain uses TRBV7-9 and TRBJ1-2; D is unresolved. The sample consisted of PBMCs. The CDR3 nucleotides are TGTGCCAGCAGCTTAGGACAAAATAACTATGGCTACACCTTC. It translates to CASSLGQNNYGYTF.